This TCR beta chain appears in the sequencing data of a study of cytomegalovirus exposure and HLA in healthy donors. Study observations and caveats: The likely explanation for a cluster of highly shared sequence variants was sequencing artifact.

CDR1 MNHEY and CDR2 SVGAGI come from the germline V gene. The CDR3 spans 11 residues. In the case of this clone: Its antigen is currently unknown. Relative to the germline gene, one junction end is altered; a read error may explain this.

Primers: 60 Vbeta forward and 13 Jbeta reverse. Using immunoSEQ multiplex PCR, the repertoire was profiled, and TCRdb retains in-frame clones only, with some absent. The sample gives 130,000 or so clones, around four fifths of which show up once; approximately 2% is in the top ten. V gene TRBV6-5 combines with J gene TRBJ1-3; perhaps TRBD1 as D (6 bases). Input material: PBMCs. The sequence came from a man in his forties in good health and CMV-seronegative. The CDR3 DNA is TGCTTGACCGGGACATTTGACACCATATATTTT. Its translation: CLTGTFDTIYF.